The 17 T cell receptor beta chains below all came from one sample that was sequenced in a study of shared clonotypes between healthy human individuals. Sequencing was performed with immunoSEQ multiplex PCR; in TCRdb, only in-frame clones are kept and a portion is missing. The sample carries about 230,000 clones, under 80% recorded once. Sequenced input: memory CD4+ T cells sorted from blood. Sample subset: CD45RA-negative fraction. Receptors were obtained from a man aged 25-40 years in good health.

Notes on this clone: The sample contains more than one DNA sequence encoding this CDR3. The rearrangement uses TRBV5-1 and TRBJ2-2; no reliable D call. V gave up 0 bases and J gave up 2 bases, with 5 bases separating them. In germline, CDR1 is SGHRS, CDR2 YFSETQ. The CDR3 has 14 residues. In DNA, the CDR3 is TGCGCCAGCAGCTTGGGCCTCAACACCGGGGAGCTGTTTTTT. As protein: CASSLGLNTGELFF.

The gene calls are TRBV28 and TRBJ2-7; D could derive from TRBD1 or TRBD2 (5 bases each). Trimming removed 5 bases at V and 6 bases at J, with 20 bases between. CDR1 MDHEN and CDR2 SYDVKM come from the germline V gene. This CDR3 is 15 amino acids long. The CDR3 loop reads CASSPSIAGTREQYF. DNA for the CDR3: TGTGCCAGCAGTCCCTCGATCGCCGGGACCCGCGAGCAGTACTTC.

In this sample, this clone turned up a few times. The V call is TRBV6-1, the J call TRBJ1-1, with TRBD1 as a possible D gene (5 bases). The germline gives CDR1 MNHNS, CDR2 SASEGT. The CDR3 loop spans 14 amino acids. The V gene lost 5 bases and the J gene lost 1 base, with 11 bases spanning the gap. The CDR3 reads CASSLGTGNTEAFF. The CDR3 coding sequence is TGTGCCAGCAGTCTAGGGACGGGGAACACTGAAGCTTTCTTT.

This rearrangement joins TRBV4-1 to TRBJ2-1; no clear D. Germline V gene sequence: CDR1 MGHRA, CDR2 YSYEKL. V was pared by 1 base and J by 0 bases, with 7 bases between. The CDR3 totals 15 residues. The CDR3 DNA is TGCGCCAGCAGCCAAGGGGCCAGCTCCTACAATGAGCAGTTCTTC. Translated: CASSQGASSYNEQFF.

The chain couples TRBV18 to TRBJ2-5; 8 bases agree with TRBD2. The CDR3 spans 14 residues. The V segment lost 1 base and the J segment 4 bases; nucleotides outside the gene matches: 2. Germline CDR1 reads KGHSH; CDR2 reads LQKENI. Written as DNA, the CDR3 is TGTGCCAGCTCACCACAAGCGGGAGCAGAGACCCAGTACTTC. Its protein product is CASSPQAGAETQYF.

As to this clone: This sequence may be a read error, since a much larger clone differs from it by one base. Other nucleotide sequences from this sample produce the same CDR3. The genes are TRBV7-9 and TRBJ2-1; maybe TRBD2 (5 bases). The V end lost 1 base, the J end lost 5 bases, and 9 bases lay between the germline ends. Germline V gene data show CDR1 as SEHNR and CDR2 as FQNEAQ (reference sequence). The CDR3 contains 14 residues. For the CDR3, the DNA is TGTGCCAGCAGCTTAGGGCTGCGGGACAATGAGCAGTTCTTC. Protein sequence: CASSLGLRDNEQFF.

The genes are TRBV5-1 and TRBJ2-2; TRBD1 agrees at 7 bases. Trimming removed 4 bases from V and 2 bases from J; junction bases left unmatched: 5. The CDR3 is made up of 15 amino acids. The V gene's germline CDR1 is SGHRS and CDR2 YFSETQ. CDR3 region: CASSRGQTNTGELFF. The CDR3, as DNA: TGCGCCAGCAGCCGGGGACAGACAAACACCGGGGAGCTGTTTTTT.

CDR3 amino acids: CASSLFAGGSHNEQFF. The CDR3 DNA sequence: TGTGCCAGCAGTTTATTCGCGGGCGGGAGCCACAATGAGCAGTTCTTC. V is TRBV27 and J is TRBJ2-1, with 7 positions matching TRBD2. Germline-derived CDR1 and CDR2 are MNHEY and SMNVEV (reference sequence). CDR3 size: 16 residues. The V and J ends lost 1 base and 5 bases, in that order; junction bases with no gene match: 8.

The V call is TRBV30, the J call TRBJ2-4; perhaps TRBD2 as D (5 bases). Trimming shortened V by 3 bases and J by 9 bases, and 18 bases separated the two germline ends. The germline V gene has CDR1 GTSNPN and CDR2 SVGIG (reference sequence). The CDR3 is made up of 14 amino acids. The CDR3 sequence: CAWSRGGGDLIQYF. CDR3 sequence (DNA): TGTGCCTGGAGCCGAGGAGGTGGGGATCTCATTCAGTACTTC. The variable domain in full, completed from reference TRBV30 and TRBJ2-4, reads SQTIHQWPATLVQPVGSPLSLECTVEGTSNPNLYWYRQAAGRGLQLLFYSVGIGQISSEVPQNLSASRPQDRQFILSSKKLLLSDSGFYLCAWSRGGGDLIQYFGAGTRLSVL.

The chain has TRBV30 and TRBJ2-7; TRBD1 matches 7 bases. The trim removed 1 base at V and 6 bases at J, leaving 0 bases unmatched. Germline CDR1 GTSNPN, CDR2 SVGIG (reference sequence). The CDR3 spans 11 residues. The CDR3 sequence is CAWSGQGEQYF. The CDR3 coding sequence is TGTGCCTGGAGTGGACAGGGCGAGCAGTACTTC.

The chain carries TRBV7-6 and TRBJ2-2; D unclear. Germline assignment: CDR1 SGHVS and CDR2 FNYEAQ. The CDR3 is 13 residues long. V lost 1 base to trimming and J lost 4 bases, with 4 bases between them. This CDR3 is CASSLDGTGELFF. CDR3 nucleotide sequence: TGTGCCAGCAGCTTAGACGGCACCGGGGAGCTGTTTTTT.

This clone was observed a handful of times. The chain employs TRBV7-3 and TRBJ2-1; no firm D call. Trimming took 5 bases from V and 0 from J, leaving 14 bases between them. This CDR3 spans 16 amino acids. Germline V lookup: CDR1 SGHTA, CDR2 FQGTGA. CDR3 sequence (DNA): TGTGCCAGCAGCCCCCAGTTGGGTTCCTCCTACAATGAGCAGTTCTTC. As protein: CASSPQLGSSYNEQFF.

The chain is built from TRBV7-9 and TRBJ2-7, with D perhaps TRBD2 (5 bases). The length of the CDR3 is 16 residues. Trimming took off 5 bases at V and 0 bases at J, with 17 bases between the two ends. Looked up from germline, CDR1 is SEHNR and CDR2 is FQNEAQ (reference sequence). CDR3 coding DNA: TGTGCCAGCAGCCAACCTCGCGGGCGTAGCTCCTACGAGCAGTACTTC. Translating it yields CASSQPRGRSSYEQYF.

The chain recombines TRBV5-1 with TRBJ2-4; D not resolved. With 2 bases removed from V and 8 bases from J, the gap between germline ends came to 11 bases. Per germline, CDR1 SGHRS and CDR2 YFSETQ. CDR3 length: 13 amino acids. CDR3 DNA sequence: TGCGCCAGCAGCTTAGAACCTAGTGACATTCAGTACTTC. Protein: CASSLEPSDIQYF.

The chain joins TRBV19 to TRBJ2-7, with D maybe TRBD2 (6 bases). Trimming took 6 bases from V and 0 from J, leaving 12 bases between them. The CDR3 sequence is 14 residues long. Germline CDR1 reads LNHDA; CDR2 reads SQIVND (reference sequence). CDR3 in DNA: TGTGCCAGTAGCGATCGGGGGAACTCCTACGAGCAGTACTTC. It translates to CASSDRGNSYEQYF.

This clone was seen only a few times. The chain combines TRBV30 with TRBJ2-5; possibly TRBD2 for D (5 bases). Trimming removed 0 bases at V and 5 bases at J, with 10 bases between. The germline V gene encodes CDR1 GTSNPN and CDR2 SVGIG (reference sequence). This CDR3 has 13 amino acids. The CDR3 loop reads CAWSVVGGETQYF. The CDR3 DNA follows: TGTGCCTGGAGTGTAGTCGGCGGGGAGACCCAGTACTTC.

The V gene is TRBV28, the J gene TRBJ2-2; no reliable D call. The V end was cut by 3 bases, the J end by 4 bases, with 21 bases between. Germline V gene data show CDR1 as MDHEN and CDR2 as SYDVKM. CDR3 length equals 18 residues. DNA for the CDR3: TGTGCCAGCAGTTTGATAGGTACCAAGGGTAGGAGCACCGGGGAGCTGTTTTTT. Protein product: CASSLIGTKGRSTGELFF.